These 31 T cell receptor beta chains originate from one sample sequenced in a study of cytomegalovirus exposure and HLA in healthy donors. A multiplex PCR was run with 60 Vbeta primers and 13 Jbeta primers. The method was immunoSEQ multiplex PCR; TCRdb's version includes in-frame clones alone and lacks a portion of them. The sample lists approximately 120,000 clones; around three quarters were seen once. Material for sequencing was PBMCs. These receptors came from a woman aged 55-69 years in good health and CMV-seropositive.

V usage is TRBV19 and J usage is TRBJ1-1; D possibly corresponds to TRBD1 (6 bases). CDR3 length: 14 amino acids. CDR1 is LNHDA and CDR2 is SQIVND in the germline V gene (reference sequence). The V end was cut by 9 bases, the J end by 4 bases, with 18 bases between. The CDR3 DNA is TGTGCCAGCGTTCAGGACAGTCTGGCCACTGAAGCTTTCTTT. Encoded protein: CASVQDSLATEAFF.

V is TRBV16 and J is TRBJ2-7; 7 bases align to TRBD2. The trim removed 0 bases at V and 7 bases at J, leaving 3 bases unmatched. Germline loops: CDR1 KGHSY, CDR2 FQNENV. CDR3 size: 13 residues. The CDR3 spells CASSQSELAEQYF. As DNA, the CDR3 is TGTGCCAGCAGCCAATCGGAACTAGCGGAGCAGTACTTC.

The chain is built from TRBV19 and TRBJ2-5; 8 nucleotides line up with TRBD2. Germline V gene lookup returns CDR1 LNHDA and CDR2 SQIVND (reference sequence). This CDR3 region has 13 residues. Trimming cost V 8 bases and J 5 bases; bases outside gene matches: 7. The CDR3 nucleotides are TGTGCCAGTTCACCGGGGGGGCAGGAGACCCAGTACTTC. It translates to CASSPGGQETQYF.

The chain recombines TRBV10-3 with TRBJ1-5, with 8 nucleotides matching TRBD1. The junction had 3 bases not matched to a gene; V was cut back by 4 bases and J by 4 bases. CDR1 is ENHRY and CDR2 is SYGVKD in the germline V gene. The CDR3 is made up of 14 amino acids. The CDR3 region is CAISGQGLNQPQHF. The CDR3, as DNA: TGTGCCATCAGTGGACAGGGGTTAAATCAGCCCCAGCATTTT.

Remarks on this clone: The junction shows a germline mismatch at one end, possibly a read error. The chain carries TRBV5-4 and TRBJ2-3; TRBD2 matches at 10 bases. CDR3 length equals 16 residues. Germline assignment: CDR1 SGHNT and CDR2 YYREEE (reference sequence). The CDR3 here is CASSLGRTSGTDTQYF. The CDR3 region has the DNA TGTGCCAGCAGTTTGGGCCGGACTAGCGGTACAGATACGCAGTATTTT.

This clone was observed once. The rearrangement links TRBV2 to TRBJ1-4; D is ambiguous. CDR3 size: 17 residues. V shed 4 bases and J shed 7 bases, with 22 bases lying between them. CDR1 SNHLY and CDR2 FYNNEI come from the germline V gene. The CDR3 region has the DNA TGTGCCAGCAGTGCGGATGGGAGGGAAGGGAACTCTGAAAAACTGTTTTTT. Its protein is CASSADGREGNSEKLFF.

Written as DNA, the CDR3 is TGTGCCAGCAGCTTACCACCGGGACAGAACTATGGCTACACCTTC. This sequence encodes CASSLPPGQNYGYTF. This chain links TRBV9 with TRBJ1-2; the match to TRBD1 covers 7 bases. V gave up 4 bases and J gave up 2 bases; unmatched junction bases: 8. Per the germline V gene, CDR1 is SGDLS and CDR2 is YYNGEE. The CDR3 extends over 15 amino acids. The whole variable domain, filled in from reference TRBV9 and TRBJ1-2, reads DSGVTQTPKHLITATGQRVTLRCSPRSGDLSVYWYQQSLDQGLQFLIQYYNGEERAKGNILERFSAQQFPDLHSELNLSSLELGDSALYFCASSLPPGQNYGYTFGSGTRLTVV.

This chain links TRBV19 with TRBJ1-4; D is unresolved. The CDR3 contains 16 residues. Germline V gene sequence: CDR1 LNHDA, CDR2 SQIVND (reference sequence). With 2 bases removed from V and 0 bases from J, the gap between germline ends came to 10 bases. CDR3 nucleotides: TGTGCCAGTAGTATACAGTCTCTTGCAACTAATGAAAAACTGTTTTTT. Its protein is CASSIQSLATNEKLFF.

The V and J genes are TRBV6-5 and TRBJ2-5; D ambiguous. The end of the DNA aligns better with TRBJ2-7, so the J call may be wrong. This CDR3 has 14 residues. Germline CDR1 MNHEY, CDR2 SVGAGI. In nucleotides, the CDR3 is TGTGCCAGCAGTTACAATCAGGCCCGCTACGAGCAGTACTTC. Translation: CASSYNQARYEQYF.

This chain joins TRBV25-1 and TRBJ2-7, with a tentative D call TRBD2 (6 bases). CDR3 length: 15 residues. V dropped 1 base and J dropped 1 base, with 11 bases sitting between them. The germline V gene encodes CDR1 MGHDK and CDR2 SYGVNS. CDR3 in DNA: TGTGCCAGCAGTGAATGGATTCGGGGGTCCTACGAGCAGTACTTC. Protein product: CASSEWIRGSYEQYF.

V gene TRBV2 combines with J gene TRBJ2-3; 8 nucleotides line up with TRBD2. With 7 bases clipped from V and 2 bases from J, the junction kept 8 bases outside the gene matches. CDR3 length: 15 residues. Germline CDR1 is SNHLY and CDR2 is FYNNEI. The CDR3: CASIKERGSTDTQYF. In nucleotides, the CDR3 is TGTGCCAGCATTAAGGAGCGGGGGTCCACAGATACGCAGTATTTT.

For the CDR3, the DNA is TGTGCCAGCAGCTTAGTTTGGGGAGAACGTCTAAACACAGATACGCAGTATTTT. Its translation is CASSLVWGERLNTDTQYF. This chain links TRBV7-9 with TRBJ2-3; maybe TRBD2 (5 bases). The CDR3 is made up of 18 amino acids. CDR1 is SEHNR, CDR2 FQNEAQ, per germline (reference sequence). Between the trimmed V and J ends, which lost 1 base and 2 bases, there was a span of 19 bases.

CDR3 sequence: CASSQDRGSYEQYF. DNA of the CDR3: TGTGCCAGCAGCCAGGACAGGGGATCTTACGAGCAGTACTTC. The chain combines TRBV7-2 with TRBJ2-7; 9 bases fit TRBD1. Germline V gives CDR1 SGHTA, CDR2 FQGNSA. The CDR3 contains 14 residues. The junction had 6 bases not matched to a gene; V was cut back by 5 bases and J by 4 bases.

J is TRBJ1-4 and V is TRBV6-5; D is ambiguous. The V and J ends lost 2 bases and 1 base respectively, with 11 bases between them. Germline V gene lookup returns CDR1 MNHEY and CDR2 SVGAGI. CDR3 length: 16 amino acids. The CDR3 loop is CASSYTTKETNEKLFF. CDR3 sequence (DNA): TGTGCCAGCAGTTACACTACAAAGGAAACTAATGAAAAACTGTTTTTT.

The V call is TRBV4-2, the J call TRBJ1-3, with 7 bases aligning to TRBD1. This CDR3 comprises 16 residues. CDR1 and CDR2 from the germline V gene are LGHNA and YNFKEQ. The junction had 7 bases not matched to a gene; V was cut back by 4 bases and J by 1 base. This CDR3 reads CASSRSTGESGNTIYF. CDR3 DNA: TGTGCCAGCAGCCGATCAACAGGGGAATCTGGAAACACCATATATTTT.

The rearrangement joins TRBV2 to TRBJ1-5; a possible D gene is TRBD1 (6 bases). The CDR3 totals 15 residues. Trimming left V 7 bases short and J 3 bases short, with 16 bases between. The germline V gene has CDR1 SNHLY and CDR2 FYNNEI. CDR3 bases: TGTGCCAGCAAAGCACAGGGTACCAACAATCAGCCCCAGCATTTT. It encodes CASKAQGTNNQPQHF.

Only one count was recorded for this clone. The genes are TRBV6-4 and TRBJ1-4; D is possibly TRBD1 (5 bases). CDR3 length equals 15 residues. The germline V gene has CDR1 MRHNA and CDR2 SNTAGT. V lost 3 bases and J 8 bases, leaving 16 bases between the germline ends. CDR3: CASSEGAGPLEKLFF. CDR3 nucleotides: TGTGCCAGCAGTGAAGGAGCAGGGCCATTGGAAAAACTGTTTTTT.

The genes are TRBV27 and TRBJ2-7; the D gene is possibly TRBD2 (6 bases). Germline V gene data show CDR1 as MNHEY and CDR2 as SMNVEV (reference sequence). This CDR3 is 17 amino acids long. V lost 5 bases and J 0 bases, leaving 20 bases between the germline ends. The CDR3 spells CASSPRELLTSSYEQYF. The CDR3 coding sequence is TGTGCCAGCAGTCCCCGGGAGCTCTTGACGTCCTCCTACGAGCAGTACTTC.

The chain has TRBV7-2 and TRBJ2-2, with a possible D match to TRBD2 (5 bases). V was shortened by 5 bases and J by 7 bases, with 11 bases between the two germline ends. CDR1 is SGHTA, CDR2 FQGNSA, per germline. The CDR3 has 13 amino acids. CDR3 amino acids: CASSPLRGGELFF. CDR3 nucleotides: TGTGCCAGCAGCCCGCTCCGGGGCGGGGAGCTGTTTTTT.

This clone was counted a single time. The rearrangement links TRBV9 to TRBJ2-3; TRBD2 agrees at 9 bases. Germline CDR1 reads SGDLS; CDR2 reads YYNGEE. The V gene end was trimmed by 4 bases and the J gene end by 0 bases; junction bases not matched to a gene: 18. The CDR3 sequence is 20 residues long. CDR3 in amino acids: CASSSPRGLAGAWSTDTQYF. As DNA, the CDR3 is TGTGCCAGCAGCTCCCCCAGGGGACTAGCTGGTGCCTGGAGCACAGATACGCAGTATTTT. The whole variable domain, remainder taken from reference TRBV9 and TRBJ2-3, is DSGVTQTPKHLITATGQRVTLRCSPRSGDLSVYWYQQSLDQGLQFLIQYYNGEERAKGNILERFSAQQFPDLHSELNLSSLELGDSALYFCASSSPRGLAGAWSTDTQYFGPGTRLTVL.

The V gene is TRBV6-1, the J gene TRBJ2-2; 9 nucleotides align to TRBD1. This CDR3 has 19 amino acids. Trimming took 0 bases from V and 8 from J; bases not matched to a gene: 16. In germline, CDR1 is MNHNS, CDR2 SASEGT. CDR3 protein: CASSEAVGQGISNGGELFF. DNA of the CDR3: TGTGCCAGCAGTGAAGCTGTTGGACAGGGGATCTCCAACGGAGGGGAGCTGTTTTTT.

V and J are TRBV14 and TRBJ2-3, with TRBD2 as a possible D gene (5 bases). CDR3 size: 16 residues. The germline V gene has CDR1 SGHDN and CDR2 FVKESK. The germline V and J ends were trimmed by 4 bases and 3 bases, with 17 bases remaining between them. CDR3 amino acids: CASSLGGRIRTDTQYF. The CDR3 DNA sequence: TGTGCCAGCAGCCTCGGAGGCCGGATACGTACAGATACGCAGTATTTT.

The rearrangement joins TRBV5-1 to TRBJ1-1; weak D call: TRBD1 (5 bases). This CDR3 comprises 12 residues. The V end lost 2 bases, the J end lost 4 bases, and 6 bases lay between the germline ends. Germline V CDR1 and CDR2: SGHRS, YFSETQ. For the CDR3, the DNA is TGCGCCAGCAGCTTTAGGGGCACTGAAGCTTTCTTT. Its protein is CASSFRGTEAFF.

The V call is TRBV7-2, the J call TRBJ2-4; tentative D call: TRBD1 (6 bases). The length of the CDR3 is 15 residues. The V gene lost 3 bases and the J gene lost 0 bases, with 9 bases spanning the gap. CDR1 is SGHTA and CDR2 is FQGNSA in the germline V gene. Written as DNA, the CDR3 is TGTGCCAGCAGCTTTGAACAGGGAGCCAAAAACATTCAGTACTTC. Protein sequence: CASSFEQGAKNIQYF.

V gene TRBV11-2 combines with J gene TRBJ1-4; TRBD1 matches 12 bases. The CDR3 loop spans 14 amino acids. V lost 5 bases to trimming and J lost 11 bases; unmatched junction nucleotides: 6. Germline V CDR1 and CDR2: SGHAT, FQNNGV. The CDR3: CASSAGTGGDKLFF. The CDR3 DNA sequence: TGTGCCAGCAGCGCTGGGACAGGGGGCGACAAACTGTTTTTT. The full variable domain, with the rest looked up from reference TRBV11-2 and TRBJ1-4, is EAGVAQSPRYKIIEKRQSVAFWCNPISGHATLYWYQQILGQGPKLLIQFQNNGVVDDSQLPKDRFSAERLKGVDSTLKIQPAKLEDSAVYLCASSAGTGGDKLFFGSGTQLSVL.

The rearrangement links TRBV7-9 to TRBJ1-4; TRBD1 is a possible D gene (6 bases). The V and J ends lost 5 bases and 3 bases respectively, with 13 bases between them. CDR1 and CDR2 from the germline V gene are SEHNR and FQNEAQ (reference sequence). The length of the CDR3 is 15 residues. CDR3 sequence reads: CASSPGGQPNEKLFF. CDR3 coding DNA: TGTGCCAGCAGCCCGGGGGGCCAGCCTAATGAAAAACTGTTTTTT.

This clone turned up a few times. The rearrangement joins TRBV4-3 to TRBJ2-3; 9 positions agree with TRBD1. The germline gives CDR1 LGHNA, CDR2 YSLEER. V lost 1 base and J lost 2; bases outside the gene matches: 1. This CDR3 has 15 residues. CDR3 in amino acids: CASSQGDRVTDTQYF. Written as DNA, the CDR3 is TGCGCCAGCAGCCAAGGGGACAGGGTCACAGATACGCAGTATTTT.

This clone was picked up one time. V gene TRBV27 combines with J gene TRBJ2-7, with 12 bases lining up with TRBD1. Germline CDR1 reads MNHEY; CDR2 reads SMNVEV (reference sequence). The CDR3 contains 15 residues. Losses at the gene ends were 4 bases for V and 6 bases for J; bases not matched to a gene: 7. The CDR3 region has the DNA TGTGCCAGCAGTTCTTCCGGGACAGGGGGCGGCGAGCAGTACTTC. It codes for CASSSSGTGGGEQYF.

The J gene is TRBJ1-4, the V gene TRBV28, with D perhaps matching TRBD1 (5 bases). The germline gives CDR1 MDHEN, CDR2 SYDVKM. Trimming removed 4 bases at V and 4 bases at J, with 19 bases between. The CDR3 covers 17 residues. The CDR3, as DNA: TGTGCCAGCAGTTACTATCCCGCGGGGCAGGGTAATGAAAAACTGTTTTTT. It translates to CASSYYPAGQGNEKLFF.

A few counts support this clone. The chain joins TRBV29-1 to TRBJ1-5; D gene ambiguous. Germline CDR1 SQVTM, CDR2 ANQGSEA. The CDR3 length is 15 residues. V was trimmed by 8 bases and J by 4 bases, leaving 21 bases between them. CDR3 DNA sequence: TGCAGCCTCCTCGCGGGCGTAAGGTGGAATCAGCCCCAGCATTTT. Translating it yields CSLLAGVRWNQPQHF.

The V gene is TRBV18, the J gene TRBJ2-7; 7 bases align to TRBD1. The CDR3 extends over 15 amino acids. Germline-derived CDR1 and CDR2 are KGHSH and LQKENI. With V trimmed by 6 bases and J by 0 bases, 8 bases remained unmatched. The CDR3 here is CASSPTGVISYEQYF. The DNA of the CDR3 is TGTGCCAGCTCTCCAACAGGGGTAATCTCCTACGAGCAGTACTTC.